The 9 T cell receptor beta chains reported below all come from one sample, sequenced in a study of blood T cell repertoires in COVID-19. Libraries were prepared by immunoSEQ multiplex PCR; TCRdb keeps only in-frame clonotypes and omits some of them. Of 40,000 to 55,000 clones detected, approximately 88% appear once; the ten largest clones hold 27%. The sample taken for sequencing was peripheral blood. The receptor set was obtained from a human donor in a cohort sampled during active COVID-19.

The rearrangement links TRBV5-1 to TRBJ2-5; possible D gene TRBD1, 6 bases. This CDR3 spans 16 amino acids. Trimming pared 0 bases from V and 5 bases from J, leaving 17 bases between. The germline V gene encodes CDR1 SGHRS and CDR2 YFSETQ. CDR3 amino acids: CASSLERDIVPETQYF. CDR3 bases: TGCGCCAGCAGCTTGGAACGGGACATAGTACCGGAGACCCAGTACTTC.

The DNA of the CDR3 is TGTGCCAGCAGCTTAGCACCTCTGGCCCCGTTGAATACGCAGTATTTT. This gives the protein CASSLAPLAPLNTQYF. The V gene is TRBV7-2, the J gene TRBJ2-3; no firm D call. Trimming took off 0 bases at V and 7 bases at J, with 17 bases between the two ends. Germline CDR1 is SGHTA and CDR2 is FQGNSA. The CDR3 runs to 16 residues. The variable domain in full, completed from reference TRBV7-2 and TRBJ2-3, reads GAGVSQSPSNKVTEKGKDVELRCDPISGHTALYWYRQSLGQGLEFLIYFQGNSAPDKSGLPSDRFSAERTGGSVSTLTIQRTQQEDSAVYLCASSLAPLAPLNTQYFGPGTRLTVL.

The gene calls are TRBV28 and TRBJ2-7; 9 bases line up with TRBD1. The CDR3 has 15 residues. After removal of 3 bases from V and 1 base from J, the junction contained 4 bases not matched to a gene. CDR1 is MDHEN, CDR2 SYDVKM, per germline. CDR3 coding DNA: TGTGCCAGCAGTTTCATCGGGACAGGGTCCTACGAGCAGTACTTC. It yields the protein CASSFIGTGSYEQYF.

V is TRBV19 and J is TRBJ1-5; possible D gene TRBD1, 5 bases. The CDR3 sequence is 15 residues long. V dropped 5 bases and J dropped 2 bases, with 13 bases sitting between them. From germline, CDR1 is LNHDA and CDR2 SQIVND (reference sequence). CDR3: CASSLGGGGNQPQHF. In DNA, the CDR3 is TGTGCCAGTAGTCTCGGCGGAGGGGGCAATCAGCCCCAGCATTTT. Full variable domain (missing parts from reference TRBV19 and TRBJ1-5): DGGITQSPKYLFRKEGQNVTLSCEQNLNHDAMYWYRQDPGQGLRLIYYSQIVNDFQKGDIAEGYSVSREKKESFPLTVTSAQKNPTAFYLCASSLGGGGNQPQHFGDGTRLSIL.

The genes are TRBV4-3 and TRBJ1-2; D unresolved. Germline CDR1 and CDR2: LGHNA and YSLEER. Deletions cut 1 base from V and 8 bases from J, with 14 bases between. The CDR3 loop spans 14 amino acids. CDR3: CASSQVASPGGYTF. The CDR3 region has the DNA TGCGCCAGCAGCCAAGTAGCGAGCCCTGGGGGCTACACCTTC.

The chain employs TRBV29-1 and TRBJ2-1, with 11 positions matching TRBD1. V shed 0 bases, J shed 5 bases, and the junction held 12 bases outside the gene matches. The CDR3 runs 18 residues. From germline, CDR1 is SQVTM and CDR2 ANQGSEA. The CDR3 loop reads CSVEDQVDRGRSNNEQFF. DNA for the CDR3: TGCAGCGTTGAAGATCAGGTGGACAGGGGGCGCTCGAACAATGAGCAGTTCTTC.

The chain is built from TRBV18 and TRBJ2-2; D uncertain. V dropped 2 bases and J dropped 7 bases, with 8 bases sitting between them. Germline V gene data show CDR1 as KGHSH and CDR2 as LQKENI. The CDR3 covers 13 residues. Here the CDR3 reads CASSPDLDGELFF. The CDR3, as DNA: TGTGCCAGCTCACCAGACCTAGACGGGGAGCTGTTTTTT. The full variable domain, in which reference TRBV18 and TRBJ2-2 provide the parts outside the CDR3, is NAGVMQNPRHLVRRRGQEARLRCSPMKGHSHVYWYRQLPEEGLKFMVYLQKENIIDESGMPKERFSAEFPKEGPSILRIQQVVRGDSAAYFCASSPDLDGELFFGEGSRLTVL.

The chain carries TRBV6-5 and TRBJ1-4, with 9 bases matching TRBD1. Germline CDR1 MNHEY, CDR2 SVGAGI. J lost 6 bases, V lost 6 bases, and 5 bases had no gene match. The CDR3 runs to 14 residues. CDR3 in amino acids: CASRDRGGDEKLFF. CDR3 sequence (DNA): TGTGCCAGCAGAGACAGGGGGGGAGATGAAAAACTGTTTTTT.

The CDR3 region is CASSPGLATDTQYF. CDR3 in DNA: TGTGCCAGCAGTCCCGGACTAGCCACAGATACGCAGTATTTT. V usage is TRBV2 and J usage is TRBJ2-3; 8 positions match TRBD2. The CDR3 is 14 residues long. Germline V gives CDR1 SNHLY, CDR2 FYNNEI. The junction had 3 bases not matched to a gene; V was cut back by 5 bases and J by 2 bases.